The present T cell receptor beta chain was sequenced within a study of cytotoxic CD8 clonotypes in ibrutinib-treated CLL. TCRdb's table, derived via immunoSEQ multiplex PCR, lists solely in-frame clones and lacks some. This repertoire shows fewer than 400,000 clones, approximately 67% found once; its top ten account for 6.3%. The CDR3 extends over 18 amino acids. Germline assignment: CDR1 SGHTS and CDR2 YDEGEE. Trimming pared 4 bases from V and 0 bases from J, leaving 17 bases between. The clonotype originates from a human donor with chronic lymphocytic leukemia. The input for sequencing was PBMCs, taken after 36 months of ibrutinib treatment. This sequence joins TRBV5-8 and TRBJ2-6, with D maybe TRBD1 (5 bases). The CDR3 spells CASSRDSFTFSGANVLTF. In nucleotides, the CDR3 is TGTGCCAGCAGCAGAGACAGTTTTACGTTCTCTGGGGCCAACGTCCTGACTTTC.